Each of the 2 T cell receptor beta chains below was sequenced from the same sample in a study of blood T cells in healthy people across ages. With a J-beta primer mix and a sample-barcoded 5' primer, a second PCR ran about 7 to 11 cycles. A single record per CDR3 protein comes from TCRdb applying MiXCR to the 5' RACE reads. This table holds roughly 500,000 distinct CDR3 sequences, 20% to 30% found once. A further study also used this sample, focusing on T cells of mothers and their children.

Material: blood. These receptors were taken from a boy younger than 18 in good health.

This chain connects TRBV7-9 to TRBJ2-1; D uncertain. CDR3 length: 12 residues. Germline CDR1 is SEHNR and CDR2 is FQNEAQ (reference sequence). V dropped 4 bases and J dropped 9 bases, with 10 bases sitting between them. In nucleotides, the CDR3 is TGTGCCAGCAGCTCCGTGGGCAGTGAGCAGTTCTTC. Its protein product is CASSSVGSEQFF.

The chain links TRBV4-3 to TRBJ1-1, with D perhaps TRBD1 (5 bases). Germline V gene sequence: CDR1 LGHNA, CDR2 YSLEER. Trimming took 5 bases from V and 6 from J, leaving 19 bases between them. CDR3 length: 15 residues. The CDR3 nucleotides are TGCGCCAGCAGCGACTACGGAGGGAAAGGGGCTGAAGCTTTCTTT. Its translation is CASSDYGGKGAEAFF.